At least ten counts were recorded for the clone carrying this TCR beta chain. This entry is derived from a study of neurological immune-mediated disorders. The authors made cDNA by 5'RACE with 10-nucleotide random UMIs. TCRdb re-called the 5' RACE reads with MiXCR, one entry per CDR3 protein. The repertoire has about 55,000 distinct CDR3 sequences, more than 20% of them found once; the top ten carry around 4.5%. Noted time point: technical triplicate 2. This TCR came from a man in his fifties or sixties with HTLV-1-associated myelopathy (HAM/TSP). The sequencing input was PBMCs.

The CDR3 bases are TGCGCCAGCAGCTCCTTCGGTTCTGCGGGAGGATCCTACAATGAGCAGTTCTTC. Translated: CASSSFGSAGGSYNEQFF. V and J are TRBV5-1 and TRBJ2-1, with TRBD2 matching 8 bases. The CDR3 has 18 amino acids. V lost 3 bases, J lost 1 base, and 12 bases stayed unmatched. Germline CDR1 and CDR2: SGHRS and YFSETQ.